Each of the 26 T cell receptor beta chains below was sequenced from the same sample in a study of CD8 T cells in ankylosing spondylitis. TCRdb passed the 5' RACE reads through MiXCR, listing each CDR3 protein once. The table lists 150,000 or so distinct CDR3 sequences, just over 9.5% of them singletons. Source material: blood, either unsorted or a sorted T cell fraction (not recorded which). Receptors originate from a female donor with ankylosing spondylitis or in good health (not recorded which).

The chain uses TRBV13 and TRBJ2-2; D call uncertain. Trimming took 2 bases from V and 6 from J, leaving 7 bases between them. The CDR3 length is 13 residues. Germline-derived CDR1 and CDR2 are PRHDT and FYEKMQ (reference sequence). CDR3 DNA sequence: TGTGCCAGCAGCTTAAGGGATTCCGGGGAGCTGTTTTTT. Protein sequence: CASSLRDSGELFF.

This sequence joins TRBV6-5 and TRBJ2-5; D might be TRBD2 (6 bases). Germline V gene data show CDR1 as MNHEY and CDR2 as SVGAGI. The CDR3 has 14 residues. V was cut by 2 bases and J by 5 bases, with 12 bases left in between. DNA of the CDR3: TGTGCCAGCAGTTACCCGGGAGAAGGGGAGACCCAGTACTTC. Protein sequence: CASSYPGEGETQYF.

This clonotype has ten or more counts. J is TRBJ2-5 and V is TRBV7-6; D may be TRBD2 (6 bases). Trimming took 3 bases from V and 5 from J, leaving 10 bases between them. The CDR3 extends over 13 amino acids. Germline loops: CDR1 SGHVS, CDR2 FNYEAQ. The CDR3 loop reads CASSFSGSETQYF. CDR3 coding DNA: TGTGCCAGCAGCTTTAGCGGTAGCGAGACCCAGTACTTC.

This clonotype came up a few times. The rearrangement joins TRBV6-1 to TRBJ2-3, with a tentative D call TRBD2 (5 bases). The CDR3 sequence is 15 residues long. V lost 6 bases and J 6 bases, leaving 19 bases between the germline ends. The germline CDR1 and CDR2 sequences are MNHNS and SASEGT. In nucleotides, the CDR3 is TGTGCCAGCAGCCCCCCCGAGGCGTCGGGGGATACGCAGTATTTT. Translation: CASSPPEASGDTQYF.

This clonotype came up many times. The chain links TRBV2 to TRBJ1-1; TRBD1 is a possible D gene (5 bases). The CDR3 contains 13 residues. Germline loops: CDR1 SNHLY, CDR2 FYNNEI. The V end lost 3 bases, the J end lost 1 base, and 6 bases lay between the germline ends. The CDR3 region is CASSEGPNTEAFF. The DNA of the CDR3 is TGTGCCAGCAGTGAGGGACCGAACACTGAAGCTTTCTTT.

The chain couples TRBV6-1 to TRBJ2-7, with 7 bases matching TRBD2. CDR1 and CDR2 from the germline V gene are MNHNS and SASEGT. The junction had 2 bases not matched to a gene; V was cut back by 0 bases and J by 3 bases. This CDR3 is 14 amino acids long. The CDR3 bases are TGTGCCAGCAGTGAAGCGATAGCGGGCTACGAGCAGTACTTC. Protein product: CASSEAIAGYEQYF.

A few counts support this clonotype. DNA for the CDR3: TGTGCCAGCAGGCAGACAGTAAATAGCAATCAGCCCCAGCATTTT. Encoded protein: CASRQTVNSNQPQHF. The rearrangement links TRBV6-1 to TRBJ1-5; D possibly corresponds to TRBD1 (5 bases). Germline assignment: CDR1 MNHNS and CDR2 SASEGT. The CDR3 sequence is 15 residues long. The V end lost 6 bases, the J end lost 0 bases, and 12 bases lay between the germline ends.

The chain links TRBV11-2 to TRBJ2-7; possible D gene TRBD2, 6 bases. The CDR3 is 18 amino acids. V was clipped by 1 base and J by 3 bases, with 22 bases between them. Germline CDR1 and CDR2: SGHAT and FQNNGV. The chain's CDR3 is CASSLVQAGIAYSYEQYF. The DNA of the CDR3 is TGTGCCAGCAGCTTAGTTCAAGCGGGCATCGCCTACAGCTACGAGCAGTACTTC.

CDR3 nucleotide sequence: TGTGCCAGCAGCTCCACCACCGAGGGACCCTACTCTGGGGCCAACGTCCTGACTTTC. This sequence encodes CASSSTTEGPYSGANVLTF. This sequence joins TRBV11-1 and TRBJ2-6; D may be TRBD1 or TRBD2 (5 bases each). Germline values: CDR1 SGHAT, CDR2 FQDESV (reference sequence). This CDR3 is 19 amino acids long. V lost 4 bases and J lost 0, with 19 bases in between.

The V call is TRBV7-2, the J call TRBJ2-1; D is ambiguous. The V end lost 3 bases, the J end lost 8 bases, and 11 bases lay between the germline ends. Germline V gene data show CDR1 as SGHTA and CDR2 as FQGNSA. The CDR3 has 13 residues. This chain's CDR3 is CASSFTGWDEQFF. The CDR3 coding sequence is TGTGCCAGCAGCTTTACCGGCTGGGATGAGCAGTTCTTC.

The sample holds many counts of this clonotype. The V and J genes are TRBV28 and TRBJ2-1; D perhaps matches TRBD2 (7 bases). Germline assignment: CDR1 MDHEN and CDR2 SYDVKM. Deletions cut 6 bases from V and 9 bases from J, with 24 bases between. The CDR3 runs to 16 residues. The DNA of the CDR3 is TGTGCCAGCAGGGGTATAGGGGGAGGGCCGAGAGTTGAGCAGTTCTTC. Amino acid sequence: CASRGIGGGPRVEQFF.

The V gene is TRBV9, the J gene TRBJ2-1, with TRBD2 as a possible D gene (6 bases). Germline CDR1 reads SGDLS; CDR2 reads YYNGEE. The CDR3 sequence is 14 residues long. With 2 bases removed from V and 7 bases from J, the gap between germline ends came to 13 bases. CDR3 DNA: TGTGCCAGCAGCGTGGGGGGACGGGCTAATGAGCAGTTCTTC. Translated, it gives CASSVGGRANEQFF.

CDR3 region: CSARSISEGPPYEQYF. CDR3 nucleotide sequence: TGCAGTGCTAGATCCATTTCGGAGGGCCCCCCCTACGAGCAGTACTTC. The chain recombines TRBV20-1 with TRBJ2-7, with D possibly TRBD2 on 6 matching bases. This CDR3 spans 16 amino acids. Germline assignment: CDR1 DFQATT and CDR2 SNEGSKA (reference sequence). The ends were cut back, 2 bases at V and 2 bases at J, with 19 bases in the middle.

In this sample, this clonotype turned up a few times. The J gene is TRBJ2-7, the V gene TRBV27, with TRBD2 matching 7 bases. Germline CDR1 and CDR2: MNHEY and SMNVEV (reference sequence). This CDR3 spans 13 amino acids. J gave up 0 bases and V 11 bases, and 7 bases lay outside the gene matches. This CDR3 reads CALRRGSSYEQYF. Here the CDR3 DNA reads TGTGCCCTTAGGCGGGGGAGCTCCTACGAGCAGTACTTC.

The table lists this clonotype with a few counts. The gene calls are TRBV30 and TRBJ2-3; D uncertain. The CDR3 runs 15 residues. The germline V gene has CDR1 GTSNPN and CDR2 SVGIG (reference sequence). V shed 0 bases and J shed 3 bases, with 13 bases lying between them. The CDR3 nucleotides read TGTGCCTGGAGTGTACTGACTCTTGGAACAGATACGCAGTATTTT. This encodes CAWSVLTLGTDTQYF.

This clonotype occurred a few times. The chain is built from TRBV11-1 and TRBJ2-1; 16 bases fit TRBD2. The CDR3 length is 19 residues. After removal of 5 bases from V and 3 bases from J, the junction contained 10 bases not matched to a gene. Germline assignment: CDR1 SGHAT and CDR2 FQDESV (reference sequence). The CDR3 DNA reads TGTGCCAGCAGCCGGGGACTAGCGGGAGGGCGGGCCGTCTACAATGAGCAGTTCTTC. This encodes CASSRGLAGGRAVYNEQFF.

Here the CDR3 DNA reads TGTGCCAGCAGTACACAGACCCCGGAAGGTTCCCTGGGAGAGATCTACGAGCAGTACTTC. It translates to CASSTQTPEGSLGEIYEQYF. This chain links TRBV6-2 or TRBV6-3 with TRBJ2-7; possibly TRBD2 for D (5 bases). CDR1 MNHEY and CDR2 SVGEGT come from the germline V gene. The CDR3 consists of 20 residues. V lost 5 bases and J lost 3, with 32 bases in between.

Notes on this clonotype: A junction boundary mismatches the germline segment, possibly from a read error. This chain joins TRBV6-2 or TRBV6-3 and TRBJ2-1; TRBD1 or TRBD2 may be the D gene (5 bases each). Germline CDR1 is MNHEY and CDR2 is SVGEGT. The CDR3 is 16 residues long. The CDR3 DNA sequence: TGTACCAGCAGTCTACCGCCGGGACCGGGTTTAAATGAGCAGTTCTTC. It encodes CTSSLPPGPGLNEQFF.

This clonotype has a count of ten or more. The chain joins TRBV10-3 to TRBJ2-7; D may be TRBD1 (6 bases). This CDR3 contains 13 residues. Germline loops: CDR1 ENHRY, CDR2 SYGVKD. V lost 6 bases and J lost 4, with 13 bases in between. CDR3 nucleotide sequence: TGTGCCATCAGCCTACAGGGAACATACGAGCAGTACTTC. The encoded protein is CAISLQGTYEQYF.

Many counts were recorded for this clonotype. The J gene is TRBJ2-1, the V gene TRBV11-2; D not certain. Trimming left V 3 bases short and J 2 bases short, with 14 bases between. CDR1 and CDR2 (germline): SGHAT, FQNNGV. The CDR3 consists of 16 residues. The CDR3 DNA reads TGTGCCAGCAGCTTGGAGTGGTCTACCACCTACAATGAGCAGTTCTTC. Translated: CASSLEWSTTYNEQFF. The variable domain in full, with the rest retrieved from reference TRBV11-2 and TRBJ2-1, is EAGVAQSPRYKIIEKRQSVAFWCNPISGHATLYWYQQILGQGPKLLIQFQNNGVVDDSQLPKDRFSAERLKGVDSTLKIQPAKLEDSAVYLCASSLEWSTTYNEQFFGPGTRLTVL.

In this sample, this clonotype turned up many times. J is TRBJ1-2 and V is TRBV24-1; the match to TRBD1 covers 9 bases. The CDR3 is made up of 11 amino acids. Trimming at V came to 9 bases and at J to 7 bases, leaving 2 bases not matched to a gene. CDR1 KGHDR and CDR2 SFDVKD come from the germline V gene. CDR3 in DNA: TGTGCCACCTGGACAGGGGCTGGCTACACCTTC. This encodes CATWTGAGYTF.

This clonotype has just a few counts. The J gene is TRBJ2-2, the V gene TRBV7-3, with D tentatively TRBD1 (5 bases). V was cut by 5 bases and J by 2 bases, with 12 bases left in between. The CDR3 runs to 15 residues. Germline lookup yields CDR1 SGHTA and CDR2 FQGTGA. Written as DNA, the CDR3 is TGTGCCAGCAGCCAGGGCATAGCCAACACCGGGGAGCTGTTTTTT. Translated, it gives CASSQGIANTGELFF.

The V and J genes are TRBV27 and TRBJ2-1; 11 bases fit TRBD1. Germline CDR1 and CDR2: MNHEY and SMNVEV (reference sequence). The CDR3 totals 16 residues. V gave up 0 bases and J gave up 4 bases; unmatched junction bases: 2. The CDR3, as DNA: TGTGCCAGCAGTTTATCGGGGACAGGGGGATACAATGAGCAGTTCTTC. The encoded protein is CASSLSGTGGYNEQFF.

The chain has TRBV12-3 or TRBV12-4 and TRBJ2-2; D gene unclear. This CDR3 contains 12 residues. Trimming cost V 6 bases and J 6 bases, with 8 bases left between them. Written as DNA, the CDR3 is TGTGCCAGCAGCCCCCCTCCCGGGGAGCTGTTTTTT. It codes for CASSPPPGELFF.

The chain combines TRBV9 with TRBJ2-1; the D is unclear. CDR3 length equals 14 residues. Germline CDR1 is SGDLS and CDR2 is YYNGEE. V lost 3 bases and J lost 4, with 11 bases in between. CDR3 DNA sequence: TGTGCCAGCAGCGATCCGGGTCCATACAATGAGCAGTTCTTC. Translating it yields CASSDPGPYNEQFF. The full variable domain, rest sourced from reference TRBV9 and TRBJ2-1, is DSGVTQTPKHLITATGQRVTLRCSPRSGDLSVYWYQQSLDQGLQFLIQYYNGEERAKGNILERFSAQQFPDLHSELNLSSLELGDSALYFCASSDPGPYNEQFFGPGTRLTVL.

There are many counts of this clonotype. This sequence joins TRBV3-1 and TRBJ2-1, with D uncertain. The CDR3 sequence is 15 residues long. Trimming removed 0 bases at V and 4 bases at J, with 10 bases between. Germline loops: CDR1 LGHDT, CDR2 YNNKEL (reference sequence). In DNA form, the CDR3 reads TGTGCCAGCAGCCAAGATAACGGGCCATACAATGAGCAGTTCTTC. Translating it yields CASSQDNGPYNEQFF.